This T cell receptor (beta chain) was recovered during a study of shared clonotypes between healthy human individuals. The germline V gene encodes CDR1 SGHRS and CDR2 YFSETQ. With 1 base removed from V and 0 bases from J, the gap between germline ends came to 9 bases. The CDR3 has 15 residues. The protocol was immunoSEQ multiplex PCR, while the TCRdb copy is restricted to in-frame clones and leaves out a portion. There are some 470,000 clones in the sample; 70% to 80% occur only once, and over 10% lies in the top ten. This sequence originates from a woman between 35 and 50 years old in good health. Some clones in this sample may be carry-over from other donors' samples. This chain uses TRBV5-1 with TRBJ2-3; perhaps D is TRBD1 or TRBD2 (5 bases each). Sequenced material: PBMCs. The DNA for the CDR3 is TGCGCCAGCAGCTTGTGGGGCGGGAGCACAGATACGCAGTATTTT. It specifies CASSLWGGSTDTQYF.